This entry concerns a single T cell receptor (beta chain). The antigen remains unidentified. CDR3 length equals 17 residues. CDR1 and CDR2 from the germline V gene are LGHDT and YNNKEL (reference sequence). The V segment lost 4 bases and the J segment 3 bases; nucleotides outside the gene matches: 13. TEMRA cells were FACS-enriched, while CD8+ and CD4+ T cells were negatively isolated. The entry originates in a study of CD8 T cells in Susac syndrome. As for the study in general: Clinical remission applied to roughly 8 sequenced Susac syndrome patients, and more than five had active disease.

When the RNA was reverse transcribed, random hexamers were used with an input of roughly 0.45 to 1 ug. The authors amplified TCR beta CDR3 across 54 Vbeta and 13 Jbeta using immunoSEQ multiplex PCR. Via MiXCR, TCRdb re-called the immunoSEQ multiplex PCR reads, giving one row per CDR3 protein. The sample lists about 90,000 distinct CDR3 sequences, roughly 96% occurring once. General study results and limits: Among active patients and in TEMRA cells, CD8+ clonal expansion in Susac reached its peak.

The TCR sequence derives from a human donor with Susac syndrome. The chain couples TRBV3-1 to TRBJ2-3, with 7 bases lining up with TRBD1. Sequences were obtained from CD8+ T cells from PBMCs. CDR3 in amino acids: CASSPSMDRIGTDTQYF. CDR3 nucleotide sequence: TGTGCCAGCAGCCCCTCTATGGACAGGATAGGTACAGATACGCAGTATTTT.